This is a list of T cell receptor beta chains from one sample in a study of technical replicates of blood from a few donors. Some clones are missing from TCRdb's copy, which holds only in-frame ones; the method was immunoSEQ multiplex PCR. The profile shows about 70,000 clones, approximately 83% of them singletons. Sequenced: PBMCs. The receptors stem from a human donor in good health. Some clones in this sample may be carry-over from other donors' samples. The CDR3 runs from the conserved cysteine through the conserved F or W. The order of the fields is V gene, D gene, J gene, CDR3 protein. D genes are given only for firm matches.

v_call: TRBV5-4
d_call: .
j_call: TRBJ2-7
cdr3_aa: CASSLSAGSYEQYF

v_call: TRBV18
d_call: .
j_call: TRBJ2-1
cdr3_aa: CASSPPMGGPRYNEQFF

v_call: TRBV10-3
d_call: TRBD1
j_call: TRBJ1-1
cdr3_aa: CAISDHRGGGTEAFF

v_call: TRBV9
d_call: TRBD1
j_call: TRBJ2-1
cdr3_aa: CASSAWTGGWNEQFF

v_call: TRBV4-2
d_call: .
j_call: TRBJ2-6
cdr3_aa: CASSPPQGLSGANVLTF

v_call: TRBV9
d_call: .
j_call: TRBJ1-6
cdr3_aa: CASSAPGGSKNSPLHF

v_call: TRBV19
d_call: .
j_call: TRBJ1-6
cdr3_aa: CASSIDSRDNSPLHF

v_call: TRBV6-6
d_call: .
j_call: TRBJ1-4
cdr3_aa: CASSYITGPTNEKLFF

v_call: TRBV4-1
d_call: .
j_call: TRBJ1-1
cdr3_aa: CASSQEPGNTEAFF

v_call: TRBV7-2
d_call: .
j_call: TRBJ1-4
cdr3_aa: CASSGAGSNEKLFF

v_call: TRBV27
d_call: .
j_call: TRBJ1-5
cdr3_aa: CASSSRSGQPQHF

v_call: TRBV7-8
d_call: TRBD1
j_call: TRBJ2-7
cdr3_aa: CASSSTRHRGLHEQYF

v_call: TRBV7-6
d_call: .
j_call: TRBJ1-1
cdr3_aa: CASSLAGGIRNTEAFF

v_call: TRBV4-2
d_call: .
j_call: TRBJ2-7
cdr3_aa: CASSQDRQGTNEQYF

v_call: TRBV19
d_call: .
j_call: TRBJ1-1
cdr3_aa: CASIATGYNTEAFF

v_call: TRBV6-1
d_call: TRBD2
j_call: TRBJ2-3
cdr3_aa: CASSEAPGAGGPDTQYF

v_call: TRBV27
d_call: TRBD1
j_call: TRBJ1-1
cdr3_aa: CASSLPGQQATEAFF

v_call: TRBV6-5
d_call: TRBD2
j_call: TRBJ2-7
cdr3_aa: CASSSSGMYYEQYF

v_call: TRBV19
d_call: TRBD2
j_call: TRBJ2-5
cdr3_aa: CASSIEASGGETQYF

v_call: TRBV4-3
d_call: TRBD2
j_call: TRBJ2-1
cdr3_aa: CASSQDIGWTSGSYNEQFF